The entry that follows covers one T cell receptor beta chain sequence. No antigen is known for it. This record comes from a study of cytomegalovirus exposure and HLA in healthy donors. General study findings and limits: Based on reports, TCR beta sequences accurately predicted HLA-A and HLA-B alleles for most subjects.

The PCR made use of 60 Vbeta and 13 Jbeta primers. Profiled with immunoSEQ multiplex PCR; TCRdb holds only in-frame clones, not every one. In the table there are roughly 100,000 clones, 76% of which are singletons. This clonotype was obtained from a man aged 40-49 years in good health and CMV-seronegative. The sequenced material came from PBMCs.

The CDR3 spells CASNPGRAAQPQHF. In nucleotides, the CDR3 is TGTGCCAGCAACCCCGGCAGGGCGGCTCAGCCCCAGCATTTT. J is TRBJ1-5 and V is TRBV6-4; D possibly corresponds to TRBD1 (5 bases). CDR1 and CDR2 from the germline V gene are MRHNA and SNTAGT. The CDR3 is 14 residues long. Trimming shortened V by 7 bases and J by 6 bases, and 16 bases separated the two germline ends.